This is a list of T cell receptor beta chains from one sample in a study of blood T cell repertoires in COVID-19. TCRdb's table, derived via immunoSEQ multiplex PCR, lists solely in-frame clones and lacks some. The data contain 310,000 or so clones, around 87% of them seen just once; the ten biggest clones take up 1%. The sample consisted of peripheral blood. The receptors derive from a man aged 50 or older with active or convalescent COVID-19. Both conserved end residues are part of each CDR3. The D gene is left open where the match is weak. The size of a clone is reported for some rows only, either as once, few or many, or as a class for expanded clones.

j_call v_call d_call cdr3_length clone_size cdr3_aa cdr3_nt
TRBJ1-2 TRBV28 . 12 . CASSLGSYGYTF TGTGCCAGCAGTTTAGGGAGCTATGGCTACACCTTC
TRBJ1-4 TRBV10-2 TRBD1 17 once CASSEFYGTAFNEKLFF TGCGCCAGCAGCGAATTTTACGGGACAGCGTTTAATGAAAAACTGTTTTTT
TRBJ1-5 TRBV30 . 15 once CAWSVRQLGNQPQHF TGTGCCTGGAGTGTTAGACAACTGGGCAATCAGCCCCAGCATTTT
TRBJ1-2 TRBV4-3 TRBD1 16 . CASSHTWGTGGAGYTF TGCGCCAGCAGCCATACATGGGGGACAGGGGGCGCTGGCTACACCTTC
TRBJ2-7 TRBV10-3 . 12 . CAIRDKEGEQYF TGTGCCATCAGGGACAAGGAGGGAGAGCAGTACTTC
TRBJ1-4 TRBV6-5 . 15 . CASSLDRPKKEKLFF TGTGCCAGCAGCCTCGACAGGCCTAAGAAGGAAAAACTGTTTTTT
TRBJ1-1 TRBV4-1 . 16 . CASSQAVDRTYTEAFF TGCGCCAGCAGCCAAGCCGTGGACAGAACATACACTGAAGCTTTCTTT
TRBJ1-1 TRBV7-2 . 16 . CASSPEAGVGNTEAFF TGTGCCAGCAGCCCCGAGGCCGGGGTCGGGAACACTGAAGCTTTCTTT
TRBJ2-2 TRBV2 TRBD1 15 . CASSLQGWDTGELFF TGTGCCAGCAGTTTACAGGGGTGGGACACCGGGGAGCTGTTTTTT
TRBJ1-6 TRBV28 . 15 . CASSLGQGYRSPLHF TGTGCCAGCAGTTTAGGTCAGGGCTATCGGTCACCCCTCCACTTT
TRBJ1-1 TRBV7-3 . 13 . CASSPPGDTEAFF TGTGCCAGCAGCCCTCCAGGGGACACTGAAGCTTTCTTT
TRBJ1-5 TRBV18 TRBD1 14 . CASSPRQGNQPQHF TGTGCCAGCTCACCACGACAGGGAAATCAGCCCCAGCATTTT
TRBJ2-7 TRBV13 . 11 once CASSLTYEQYF TGTGCCAGCAGCCTTACCTACGAGCAGTACTTC
TRBJ2-1 TRBV25-1 TRBD2 17 once CASSEWETGTSGTEQFF TGTGCCAGCAGTGAATGGGAAACCGGGACTAGCGGTACTGAGCAGTTCTTC
TRBJ1-5 TRBV7-2 . 13 . CASSLGQTQPQHF TGTGCCAGCAGCTTAGGGCAGACACAGCCCCAGCATTTT
TRBJ1-2 TRBV4-1 . 16 . CASSITHREANYGYTF TGCGCCAGCAGTATCACTCACAGGGAAGCTAACTATGGCTACACCTTC
TRBJ1-6 TRBV6-1 TRBD1 17 . CASSEFRAGGHNSPLHF TGTGCCAGCAGTGAATTCAGGGCAGGGGGCCATAATTCACCCCTCCACTTT
TRBJ2-7 TRBV6-5 . 15 . CASSYSLGALSEQYF TGTGCCAGCAGTTACTCTCTGGGGGCCCTTAGCGAGCAGTACTTC
TRBJ1-1 TRBV27 TRBD1 16 . CASSPGTGEWKTEAFF TGTGCCAGCAGTCCGGGGACAGGGGAGTGGAAGACTGAAGCTTTCTTT
TRBJ2-7 TRBV30 TRBD1 15 . CAWSFHTGGSYEQYF TGTGCCTGGAGTTTCCACACAGGGGGCTCCTACGAGCAGTACTTC
TRBJ2-3 TRBV11-3 . 15 . CASSLSGGVLDTQYF TGTGCCAGCAGCTTATCCGGGGGAGTTTTAGATACGCAGTATTTT
TRBJ1-4 TRBV2 . 13 . CASSSPLNEKLFF TGTGCCAGCAGTTCTCCCCTCAATGAAAAACTGTTTTTT
TRBJ2-3 TRBV2 . 14 . CAGRGGLATDTQYF TGTGCCGGCAGGGGAGGGTTAGCTACAGATACGCAGTATTTT
TRBJ1-2 TRBV3-1/TRBV3-2 . 17 . CASSQEGRPGSNYGYTF TGTGCCAGCAGCCAAGAAGGGAGACCAGGATCTAACTATGGCTACACCTTC
TRBJ2-5 TRBV24-1 . 14 . CATSGAGPQETQYF TGTGCCACCAGTGGTGCAGGGCCGCAAGAGACCCAGTACTTC
TRBJ2-1 TRBV30 . 13 . CACRDKRSNEQFF TGTGCCTGTAGGGACAAGAGGTCCAATGAGCAGTTCTTC
TRBJ2-1 TRBV5-5 . 15 . CASSRGARDYNEQFF TGTGCCAGCAGCAGGGGCGCCAGGGACTACAATGAGCAGTTCTTC
TRBJ1-5 TRBV4-3 TRBD1 19 once CASSQDPHRGPYSNQPQHF TGCGCCAGCAGCCAAGATCCCCACAGGGGTCCTTATAGCAATCAGCCCCAGCATTTT
TRBJ1-1 TRBV5-1 . 15 . CASSPRGLENTEAFF TGCGCCAGCAGCCCGAGGGGGTTGGAGAACACTGAAGCTTTCTTT
TRBJ2-3 TRBV19 TRBD1 17 . CASSRLGTGVGTDTQYF TGTGCCAGTAGTAGACTTGGGACAGGGGTCGGCACAGATACGCAGTATTTT